This TCR beta chain was obtained from a study of neurological immune-mediated disorders. Study results and limitations: Phylogenetic grouping placed 18 of 34 multiple sclerosis patients' repertoires in one related-CDR3 cluster, a possible signature. Across subjects, no CDR3 amino acid sequence appeared in expanded clones of more than one subject, a finding that suggested private repertoires in all groups.

This clonotype occurred many times. Its antigen is currently unknown. Synthesis of cDNA was accomplished via 5'RACE employing 10-nucleotide random UMIs. TCRdb re-called the 5' RACE reads through MiXCR, storing one row per CDR3 protein. The table includes more than 75,000 distinct CDR3 sequences, approximately 4.3% detected once. The time point here: longitudinal time-point 3. Per the germline V gene, CDR1 is SGHDN and CDR2 is FVKESK. J gave up 5 bases and V 4 bases, and 10 bases lay outside the gene matches. The CDR3 has 15 amino acids. This chain joins TRBV14 and TRBJ2-5; 7 positions match TRBD2. The sample comprised PBMCs. This receptor was taken from a woman aged 60 to 75 with multiple sclerosis. DNA for the CDR3: TGTGCCAGCAGCCCCCGACTAGCCCATCTGGAGACCCAGTACTTC. Its translation is CASSPRLAHLETQYF.